The 18 T cell receptor beta chains given below trace back to one sample, sequenced in a study of shared clonotypes between healthy human individuals. Sequenced by immunoSEQ multiplex PCR; TCRdb stores in-frame clones only, minus some. The profile shows about 870,000 clones, nearly 95% of them singletons. CD45RO negativity and positive selection for CCR7 defined naive CD8 cells, a population that excluded terminally differentiated effector memory CD45RA+ cells. The sample taken for sequencing was naive CD8+ T cells sorted from blood. Receptors originate from a man in his thirties or forties in good health.

This clone was observed once. Other nucleotide sequences in the sample specify the same CDR3. The chain has TRBV19 and TRBJ1-4; a possible D gene is TRBD1 (5 bases). The ends were cut back, 3 bases at V and 6 bases at J, with 8 bases in the middle. This CDR3 region has 13 residues. From germline, CDR1 is LNHDA and CDR2 SQIVND (reference sequence). The CDR3 DNA reads TGTGCCAGTAGTATTGGAGGGGATGAAAAACTGTTTTTT. It encodes CASSIGGDEKLFF.

The gene calls are TRBV28 and TRBJ1-4; D might be TRBD1 (6 bases). The CDR3 is 15 residues long. The V gene lost 7 bases and the J gene lost 5 bases, with 17 bases spanning the gap. Germline-derived CDR1 and CDR2 are MDHEN and SYDVKM. The CDR3 coding sequence is TGTGCCAGCACCGGAGGGGGGACCGAGAATGAAAAACTGTTTTTT. This encodes CASTGGGTENEKLFF.

The chain couples TRBV5-4 to TRBJ1-4; D may be TRBD1 (5 bases). CDR3 length: 17 residues. The V end was cut by 2 bases, the J end by 8 bases, with 22 bases between. Germline CDR1 is SGHNT and CDR2 is YYREEE (reference sequence). CDR3 sequence (DNA): TGTGCCAGCAGCTTACCGTACGGCGCAGGGAGAGAAGAAAAACTGTTTTTT. Its protein product is CASSLPYGAGREEKLFF.

The rearrangement joins TRBV9 to TRBJ2-4, with TRBD1 as a possible D gene (5 bases). The V gene's germline CDR1 is SGDLS and CDR2 YYNGEE. The CDR3 is made up of 14 amino acids. The ends were cut back, 3 bases at V and 0 bases at J, with 7 bases in the middle. CDR3 sequence: CASSGREAKNIQYF. In DNA, the CDR3 is TGTGCCAGCAGCGGCAGGGAAGCCAAAAACATTCAGTACTTC.

This clone has just one count. CDR3 residues: CASSFTGGKTDTQYF. The CDR3 DNA follows: TGTGCCAGCAGCTTTACAGGGGGCAAGACAGATACGCAGTATTTT. The J gene is TRBJ2-3, the V gene TRBV7-6; 9 positions match TRBD1. With V trimmed by 3 bases and J by 3 bases, 4 bases remained unmatched. Per the germline V gene, CDR1 is SGHVS and CDR2 is FNYEAQ. The CDR3 totals 15 residues.

The rearrangement uses TRBV7-9 and TRBJ1-5; D is unresolved. The V end lost 1 base, the J end lost 5 bases, and 12 bases lay between the germline ends. CDR3 size: 15 residues. Germline V gene lookup returns CDR1 SEHNR and CDR2 FQNEAQ (reference sequence). The CDR3 region has the DNA TGTGCCAGCAGCTTAGATTCGGGCCCGGATCAGCCCCAGCATTTT. It encodes CASSLDSGPDQPQHF.

The rearrangement joins TRBV9 to TRBJ1-4, with no clear D. Trimming removed 1 base at V and 6 bases at J, with 10 bases between. This CDR3 region has 14 residues. CDR1 and CDR2 (germline): SGDLS, YYNGEE. CDR3 residues: CASSVPGGDEKLFF. CDR3 bases: TGTGCCAGCAGCGTACCCGGAGGCGATGAAAAACTGTTTTTT.

This clone was recorded only once. The J gene is TRBJ2-3, the V gene TRBV28; D perhaps matches TRBD2 (7 bases). Germline V gene data show CDR1 as MDHEN and CDR2 as SYDVKM. The CDR3 runs 17 residues. V was clipped by 2 bases and J by 2 bases, with 17 bases between them. The DNA for the CDR3 is TGTGCCAGCAGTTTACCCGGGAGCGGGACACCCACAGATACGCAGTATTTT. This translates into CASSLPGSGTPTDTQYF. Drawing the rest from reference TRBV28 and TRBJ2-3, the complete variable domain is DVKVTQSSRYLVKRTGEKVFLECVQDMDHENMFWYRQDPGLGLRLIYFSYDVKMKEKGDIPEGYSVSREKKERFSLILESASTNQTSMYLCASSLPGSGTPTDTQYFGPGTRLTVL.

This clone appeared a few times. This same CDR3 is encoded by further DNA sequences in the sample. The chain joins TRBV5-1 to TRBJ2-1; 14 bases line up with TRBD2. V lost 0 bases and J lost 8; bases outside the gene matches: 4. Germline V gives CDR1 SGHRS, CDR2 YFSETQ. The CDR3 contains 16 residues. CDR3 nucleotides: TGCGCCAGCAGCTTGGAGGGACTAGCGGGAGCTGATGAGCAGTTCTTC. It is translated as CASSLEGLAGADEQFF.

The chain has TRBV10-3 and TRBJ2-2; D is ambiguous. CDR3 length: 14 amino acids. V shed 6 bases and J shed 0 bases, with 8 bases lying between them. Germline V gene lookup returns CDR1 ENHRY and CDR2 SYGVKD. For the CDR3, the DNA is TGTGCCATCAGGGACCCATCGAACACCGGGGAGCTGTTTTTT. Its protein product is CAIRDPSNTGELFF.

The chain joins TRBV7-8 to TRBJ2-7; no clear D gene. This CDR3 has 15 amino acids. Germline CDR1 is SGHVS and CDR2 is FQNEAQ. V was clipped by 1 base and J by 2 bases, with 12 bases between them. CDR3 nucleotides: TGTGCCAGCAGCTTAGGAGGATACGGAACCTACGAGCAGTACTTC. This codes for CASSLGGYGTYEQYF.

V gene TRBV2 combines with J gene TRBJ2-1, with TRBD2 matching over 10 bases. The CDR3 covers 15 residues. The germline gives CDR1 SNHLY, CDR2 FYNNEI. V trimming: 10 bases; J trimming: 2 bases; junction bases outside the gene matches: 8. The CDR3 region has the DNA TGTGCCATCCAGGGAAGCGGGAGGGCCTACAATGAGCAGTTCTTC. The encoded protein is CAIQGSGRAYNEQFF.

The chain uses TRBV6-5 and TRBJ2-1, with 12 bases lining up with TRBD2. V lost 5 bases and J lost 7; bases outside the gene matches: 6. CDR1 is MNHEY and CDR2 is SVGAGI in the germline V gene. The CDR3 totals 15 residues. The CDR3 coding sequence is TGTGCCAGCAGTCGACTAGCGGGAGAGCGGAATGAGCAGTTCTTC. It codes for CASSRLAGERNEQFF.

V usage is TRBV7-9 and J usage is TRBJ1-2; no clear D. V was trimmed by 0 bases and J by 3 bases, leaving 8 bases between them. The CDR3 is made up of 14 amino acids. Germline CDR1 reads SEHNR; CDR2 reads FQNEAQ (reference sequence). The CDR3 sequence is CASSLATAYYGYTF. The DNA of the CDR3 is TGTGCCAGCAGCTTAGCTACAGCTTACTATGGCTACACCTTC.

The chain is built from TRBV6-5 and TRBJ2-2; 7 bases line up with TRBD2. CDR3 size: 15 residues. J gave up 5 bases and V 0 bases, and 3 bases lay outside the gene matches. The germline gives CDR1 MNHEY, CDR2 SVGAGI. DNA of the CDR3: TGTGCCAGCAGTTACTCGGCGGGAGTAACCGGGGAGCTGTTTTTT. Its translation is CASSYSAGVTGELFF.

Only one count was recorded for this clone. The V call is TRBV15, the J call TRBJ1-2; maybe TRBD1 (5 bases). Germline V gene data show CDR1 as LNHNV and CDR2 as YYDKDF (reference sequence). The CDR3 extends over 13 amino acids. Trimming took 5 bases from V and 3 from J, leaving 10 bases between them. CDR3 sequence (DNA): TGTGCCACCAGCGGGCAGGGACACTATGGCTACACCTTC. Protein product: CATSGQGHYGYTF.

The genes are TRBV6-5 and TRBJ1-2; perhaps TRBD1 as D (6 bases). Per germline, CDR1 MNHEY and CDR2 SVGAGI. The CDR3 totals 14 residues. With 2 bases removed from V and 7 bases from J, the gap between germline ends came to 14 bases. CDR3 sequence: CASSYERDTGGYTF. The CDR3 DNA follows: TGTGCCAGCAGTTACGAGAGGGACACGGGTGGCTACACCTTC.

The rearrangement uses TRBV4-1 and TRBJ2-2; D is perhaps TRBD2 (7 bases). With 7 bases removed from V and 4 bases from J, the gap between germline ends came to 19 bases. The CDR3 is 16 residues long. CDR1 is MGHRA, CDR2 YSYEKL, per germline. The CDR3: CASTPEGGVATGELFF. The CDR3 nucleotides read TGCGCCAGCACACCGGAAGGGGGGGTTGCCACCGGGGAGCTGTTTTTT.